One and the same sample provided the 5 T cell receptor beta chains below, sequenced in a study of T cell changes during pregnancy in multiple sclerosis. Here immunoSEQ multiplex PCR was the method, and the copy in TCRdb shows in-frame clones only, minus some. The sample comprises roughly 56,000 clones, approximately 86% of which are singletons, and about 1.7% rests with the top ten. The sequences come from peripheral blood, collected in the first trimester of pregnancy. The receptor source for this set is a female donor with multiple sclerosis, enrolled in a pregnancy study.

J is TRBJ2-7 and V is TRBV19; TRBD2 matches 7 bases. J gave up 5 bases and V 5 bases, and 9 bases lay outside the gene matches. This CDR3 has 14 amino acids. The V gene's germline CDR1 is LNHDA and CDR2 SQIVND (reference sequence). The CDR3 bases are TGTGCCAGTAGTCGGCGGGAGAGGTTCCACGAGCAGTACTTC. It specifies CASSRRERFHEQYF.

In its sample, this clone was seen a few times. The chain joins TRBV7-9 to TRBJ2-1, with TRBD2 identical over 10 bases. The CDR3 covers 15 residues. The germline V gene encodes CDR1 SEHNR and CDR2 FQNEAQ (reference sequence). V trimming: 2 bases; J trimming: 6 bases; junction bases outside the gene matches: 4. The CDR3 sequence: CASSLFVAGGNEQFF. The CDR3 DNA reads TGTGCCAGCAGCTTATTTGTAGCGGGAGGCAATGAGCAGTTCTTC.

The CDR3 loop reads CASREGFTGDTGELFF. The CDR3 DNA reads TGTGCCAGCAGAGAGGGGTTTACAGGGGACACCGGGGAGCTGTTTTTT. The chain carries TRBV6-4 and TRBJ2-2, with 7 bases aligning to TRBD1. V trimming: 6 bases; J trimming: 3 bases; junction bases outside the gene matches: 10. Germline V lookup: CDR1 MRHNA, CDR2 SNTAGT. CDR3 length: 16 residues.

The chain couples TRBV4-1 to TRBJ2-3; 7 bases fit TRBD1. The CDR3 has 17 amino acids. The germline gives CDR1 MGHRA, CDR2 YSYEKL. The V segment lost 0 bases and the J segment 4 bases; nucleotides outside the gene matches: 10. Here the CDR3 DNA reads TGCGCCAGCAGCCAAGAAGGGGGCAGGGGACGGTCAGATACGCAGTATTTT. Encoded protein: CASSQEGGRGRSDTQYF.

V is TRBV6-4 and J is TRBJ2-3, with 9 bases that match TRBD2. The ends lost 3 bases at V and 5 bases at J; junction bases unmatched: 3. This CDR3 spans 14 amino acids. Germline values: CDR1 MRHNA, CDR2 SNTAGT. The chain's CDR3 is CASSDAGGGDTQYF. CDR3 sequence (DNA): TGTGCCAGCAGTGATGCGGGAGGGGGAGATACGCAGTATTTT.